One and the same sample provided the 5 T cell receptor beta chains below, sequenced in a study of blood T cells in healthy people across ages. Through a sample-barcoded 5' primer and a J-beta primer mix, a second PCR was run for 7 to 11 cycles. One entry per CDR3 protein results from TCRdb running MiXCR on the 5' RACE reads. The sample contains about 830,000 distinct CDR3 sequences, roughly 60% of which appear only once. Sample: blood. Receptors were obtained from a man younger than 45 in good health.

The chain carries TRBV12-3 or TRBV12-4 and TRBJ1-5; D not resolved. Between the trimmed V and J ends, which lost 6 bases and 4 bases, there was a span of 13 bases. The CDR3 length is 14 residues. The CDR3 DNA is TGTGCCAGCAGGCCCCAGACCCTAAATCAGCCCCAGCATTTT. Its protein is CASRPQTLNQPQHF.

The chain links TRBV7-9 to TRBJ2-1, with 8 bases matching TRBD2. V dropped 6 bases and J dropped 6; count of bases not matched to a gene: 10. Germline CDR1 is SEHNR and CDR2 is FQNEAQ (reference sequence). The CDR3 runs 15 residues. Written as DNA, the CDR3 is TGTGCCAGCAGATCTACCGGGACTAGTAGCAATGAGCAGTTCTTC. This gives the protein CASRSTGTSSNEQFF.

The chain combines TRBV7-6 with TRBJ2-7; 7 positions agree with TRBD1. Germline-derived CDR1 and CDR2 are SGHVS and FNYEAQ. This CDR3 is 15 amino acids long. The V gene end was trimmed by 1 base and the J gene end by 3 bases; junction bases not matched to a gene: 6. This chain's CDR3 is CASSLGTGIFYEQYF. As DNA, the CDR3 is TGTGCCAGCAGCTTAGGGACAGGAATCTTCTACGAGCAGTACTTC. Full variable domain (rest looked up from reference TRBV7-6 and TRBJ2-7): GAGVSQSPRYKVTKRGQDVALRCDPISGHVSLYWYRQALGQGPEFLTYFNYEAQQDKSGLPNDRFSAERPEGSISTLTIQRTEQRDSAMYRCASSLGTGIFYEQYFGPGTRLTVT.

V usage is TRBV15 and J usage is TRBJ2-6; D gene uncertain. Germline V gene data show CDR1 as LNHNV and CDR2 as YYDKDF (reference sequence). The CDR3 extends over 16 amino acids. V was pared by 5 bases and J by 2 bases, with 13 bases between. The CDR3 is CATSQGPTAGANVLTF. The CDR3 nucleotides are TGTGCCACCAGCCAAGGACCAACCGCTGGGGCCAACGTCCTGACTTTC.

V and J are TRBV25-1 and TRBJ2-1; weak D call: TRBD2 (5 bases). V lost 5 bases, J lost 0 bases, and 11 bases lay in between. The CDR3 loop spans 15 amino acids. Germline V gives CDR1 MGHDK, CDR2 SYGVNS. The CDR3 loop is CASSPAGLSYNEQFF. The CDR3 DNA follows: TGTGCCAGCAGTCCGGCGGGCCTCTCCTACAATGAGCAGTTCTTC.